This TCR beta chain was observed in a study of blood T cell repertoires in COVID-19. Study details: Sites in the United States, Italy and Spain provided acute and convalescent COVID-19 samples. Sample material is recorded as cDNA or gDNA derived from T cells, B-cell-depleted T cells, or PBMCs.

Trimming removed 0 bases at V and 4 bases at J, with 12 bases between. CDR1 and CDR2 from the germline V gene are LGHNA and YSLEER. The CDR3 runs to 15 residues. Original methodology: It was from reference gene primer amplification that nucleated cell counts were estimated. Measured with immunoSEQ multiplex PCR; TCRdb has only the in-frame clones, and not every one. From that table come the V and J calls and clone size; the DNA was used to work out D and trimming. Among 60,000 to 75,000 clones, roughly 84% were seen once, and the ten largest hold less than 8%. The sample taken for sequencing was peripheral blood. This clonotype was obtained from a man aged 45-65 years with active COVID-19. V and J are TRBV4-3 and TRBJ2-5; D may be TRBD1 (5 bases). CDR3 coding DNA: TGCGCCAGCAGCCAAGACCCCCAGGGTCCAGAGACCCAGTACTTC. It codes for CASSQDPQGPETQYF.